This T cell receptor beta chain was profiled in a study of T cell responses to AZD1222 COVID-19 vaccine. This CDR3 is built from 13 residues. Trimming took off 5 bases at V and 3 bases at J, with 10 bases between the two ends. Germline lookup yields CDR1 LNHDA and CDR2 SQIVND (reference sequence). With respect to this clone: Its target is not known.

General study points: Females made up more of the donors, who were largely white British, and clonal diversity may have come out too low. Repertoires were sampled only after the peak T cell response. Baseline serostatus was positive in only five to seven AZD1222 recipients.

Here immunoSEQ multiplex PCR was the method, and the copy in TCRdb shows in-frame clones only, minus some. The repertoire holds some 83,000 clones, with 70% to 90% as singletons. The sequence came from an adult in good health. The V call is TRBV19, the J call TRBJ2-5; D call uncertain. The specimen comprised peripheral blood, sampled on day 0 of AZD1222 vaccination. CDR3 region: CASSGPLKETQYF. DNA for the CDR3: TGTGCCAGTAGTGGCCCGCTAAAAGAGACCCAGTACTTC. The entire variable domain, with the rest obtained from reference TRBV19 and TRBJ2-5, is as follows: DGGITQSPKYLFRKEGQNVTLSCEQNLNHDAMYWYRQDPGQGLRLIYYSQIVNDFQKGDIAEGYSVSREKKESFPLTVTSAQKNPTAFYLCASSGPLKETQYFGPGTRLLVL.